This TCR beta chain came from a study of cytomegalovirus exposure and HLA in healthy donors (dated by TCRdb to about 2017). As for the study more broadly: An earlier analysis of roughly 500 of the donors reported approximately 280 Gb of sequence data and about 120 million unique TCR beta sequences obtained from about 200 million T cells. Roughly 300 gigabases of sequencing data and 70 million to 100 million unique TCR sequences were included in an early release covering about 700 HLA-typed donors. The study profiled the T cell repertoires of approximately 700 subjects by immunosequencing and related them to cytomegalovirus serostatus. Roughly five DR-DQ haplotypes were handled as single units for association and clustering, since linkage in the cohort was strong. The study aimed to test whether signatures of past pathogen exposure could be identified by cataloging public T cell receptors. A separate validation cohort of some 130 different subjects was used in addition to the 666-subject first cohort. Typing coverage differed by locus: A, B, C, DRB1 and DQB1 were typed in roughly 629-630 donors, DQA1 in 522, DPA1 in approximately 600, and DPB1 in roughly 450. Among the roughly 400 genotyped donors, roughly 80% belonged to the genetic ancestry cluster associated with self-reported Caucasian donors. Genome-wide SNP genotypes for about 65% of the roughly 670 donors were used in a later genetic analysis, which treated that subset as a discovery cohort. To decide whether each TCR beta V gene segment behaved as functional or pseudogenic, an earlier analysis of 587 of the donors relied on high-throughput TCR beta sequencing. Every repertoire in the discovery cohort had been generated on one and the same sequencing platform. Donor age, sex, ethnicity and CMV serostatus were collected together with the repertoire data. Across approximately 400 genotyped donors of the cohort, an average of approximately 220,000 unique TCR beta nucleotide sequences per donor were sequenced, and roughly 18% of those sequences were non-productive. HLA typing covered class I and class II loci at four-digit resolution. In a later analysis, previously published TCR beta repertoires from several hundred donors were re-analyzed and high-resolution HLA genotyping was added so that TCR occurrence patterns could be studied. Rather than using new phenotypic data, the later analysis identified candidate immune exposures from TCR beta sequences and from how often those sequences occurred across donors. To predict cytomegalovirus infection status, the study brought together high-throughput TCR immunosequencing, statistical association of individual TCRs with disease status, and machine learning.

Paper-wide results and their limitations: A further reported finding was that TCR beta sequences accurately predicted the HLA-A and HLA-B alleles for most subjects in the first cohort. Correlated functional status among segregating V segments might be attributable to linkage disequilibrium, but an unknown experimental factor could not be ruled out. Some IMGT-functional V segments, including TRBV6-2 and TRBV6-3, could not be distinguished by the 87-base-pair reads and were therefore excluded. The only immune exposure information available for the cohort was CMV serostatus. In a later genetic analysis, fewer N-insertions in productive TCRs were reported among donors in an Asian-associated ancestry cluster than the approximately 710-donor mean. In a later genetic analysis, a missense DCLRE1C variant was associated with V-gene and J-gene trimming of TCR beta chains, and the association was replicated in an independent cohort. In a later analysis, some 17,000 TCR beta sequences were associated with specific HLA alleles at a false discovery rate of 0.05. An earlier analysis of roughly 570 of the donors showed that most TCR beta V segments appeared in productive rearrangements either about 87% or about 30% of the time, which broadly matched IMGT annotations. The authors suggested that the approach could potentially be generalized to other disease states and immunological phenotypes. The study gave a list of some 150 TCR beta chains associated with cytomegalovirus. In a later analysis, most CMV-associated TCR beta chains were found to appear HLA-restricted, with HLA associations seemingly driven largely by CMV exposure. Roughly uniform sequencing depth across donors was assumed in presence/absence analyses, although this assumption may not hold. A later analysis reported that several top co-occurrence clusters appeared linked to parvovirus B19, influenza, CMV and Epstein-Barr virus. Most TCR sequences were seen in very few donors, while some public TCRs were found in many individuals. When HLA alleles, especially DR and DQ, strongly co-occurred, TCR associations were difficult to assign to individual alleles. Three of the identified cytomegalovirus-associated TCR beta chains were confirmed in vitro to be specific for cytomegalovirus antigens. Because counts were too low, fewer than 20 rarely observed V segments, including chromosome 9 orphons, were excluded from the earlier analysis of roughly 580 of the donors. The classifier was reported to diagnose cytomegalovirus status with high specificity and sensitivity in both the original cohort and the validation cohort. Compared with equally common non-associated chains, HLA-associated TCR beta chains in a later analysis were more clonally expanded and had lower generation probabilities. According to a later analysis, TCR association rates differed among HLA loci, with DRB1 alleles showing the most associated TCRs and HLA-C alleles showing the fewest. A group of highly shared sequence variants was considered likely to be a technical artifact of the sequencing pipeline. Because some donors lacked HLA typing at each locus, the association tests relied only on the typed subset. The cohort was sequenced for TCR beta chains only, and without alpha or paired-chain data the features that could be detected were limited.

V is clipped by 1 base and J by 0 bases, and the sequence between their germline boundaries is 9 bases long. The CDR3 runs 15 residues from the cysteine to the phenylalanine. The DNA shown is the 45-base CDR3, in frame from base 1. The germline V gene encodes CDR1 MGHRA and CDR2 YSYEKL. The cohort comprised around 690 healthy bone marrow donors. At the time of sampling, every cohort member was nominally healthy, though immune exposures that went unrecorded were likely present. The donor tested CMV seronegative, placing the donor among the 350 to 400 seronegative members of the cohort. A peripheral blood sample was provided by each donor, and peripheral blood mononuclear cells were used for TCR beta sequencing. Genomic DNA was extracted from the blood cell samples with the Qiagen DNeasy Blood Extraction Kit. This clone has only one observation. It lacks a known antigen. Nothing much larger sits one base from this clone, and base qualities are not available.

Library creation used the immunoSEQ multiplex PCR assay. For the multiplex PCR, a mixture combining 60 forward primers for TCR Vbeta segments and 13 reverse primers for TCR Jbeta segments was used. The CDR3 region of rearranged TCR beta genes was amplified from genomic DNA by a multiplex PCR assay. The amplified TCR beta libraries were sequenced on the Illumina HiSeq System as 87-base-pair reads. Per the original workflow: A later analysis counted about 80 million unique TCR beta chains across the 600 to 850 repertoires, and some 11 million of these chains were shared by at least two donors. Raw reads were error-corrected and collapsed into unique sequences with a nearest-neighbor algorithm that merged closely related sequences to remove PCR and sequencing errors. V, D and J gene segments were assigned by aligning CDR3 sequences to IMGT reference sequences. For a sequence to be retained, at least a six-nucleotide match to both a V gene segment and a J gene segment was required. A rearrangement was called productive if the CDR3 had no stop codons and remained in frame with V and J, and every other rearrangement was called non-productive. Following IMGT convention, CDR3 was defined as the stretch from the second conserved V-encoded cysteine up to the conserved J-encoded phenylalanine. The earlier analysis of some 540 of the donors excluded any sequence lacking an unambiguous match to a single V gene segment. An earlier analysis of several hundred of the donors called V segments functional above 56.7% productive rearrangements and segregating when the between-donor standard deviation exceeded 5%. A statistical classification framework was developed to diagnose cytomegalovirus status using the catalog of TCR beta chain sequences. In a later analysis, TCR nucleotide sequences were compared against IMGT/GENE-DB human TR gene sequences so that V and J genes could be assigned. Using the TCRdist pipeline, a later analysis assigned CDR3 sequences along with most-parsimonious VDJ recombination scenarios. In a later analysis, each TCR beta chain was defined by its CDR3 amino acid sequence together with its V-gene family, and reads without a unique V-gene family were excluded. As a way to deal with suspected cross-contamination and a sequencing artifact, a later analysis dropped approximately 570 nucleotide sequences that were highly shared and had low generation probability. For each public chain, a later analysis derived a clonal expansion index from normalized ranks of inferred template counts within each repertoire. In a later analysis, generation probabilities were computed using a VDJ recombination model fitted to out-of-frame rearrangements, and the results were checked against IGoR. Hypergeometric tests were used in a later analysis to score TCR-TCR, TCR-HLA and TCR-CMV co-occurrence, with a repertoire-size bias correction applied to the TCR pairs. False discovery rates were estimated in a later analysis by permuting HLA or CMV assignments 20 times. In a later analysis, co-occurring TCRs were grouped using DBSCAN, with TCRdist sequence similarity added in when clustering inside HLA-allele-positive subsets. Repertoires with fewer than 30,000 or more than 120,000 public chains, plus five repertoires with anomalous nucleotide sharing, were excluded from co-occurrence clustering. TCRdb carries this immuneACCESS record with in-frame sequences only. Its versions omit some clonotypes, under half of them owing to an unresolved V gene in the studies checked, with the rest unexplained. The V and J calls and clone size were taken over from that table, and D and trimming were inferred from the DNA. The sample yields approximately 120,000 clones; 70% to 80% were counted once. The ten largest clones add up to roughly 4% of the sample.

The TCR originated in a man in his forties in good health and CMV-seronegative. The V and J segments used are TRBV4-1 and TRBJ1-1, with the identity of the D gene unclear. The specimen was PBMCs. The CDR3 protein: CASSQVTLMNTEAFF. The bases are TGCGCCAGCAGCCAAGTAACTCTCATGAACACTGAAGCTTTCTTT.